The 15 T cell receptor beta chains below come from one sample, sequenced in a study of blood T cell repertoires in COVID-19. Profiled with immunoSEQ multiplex PCR; TCRdb holds only in-frame clones, not every one. The repertoire holds around 260,000 clones, with more than 80% as singletons. The sample comprised peripheral blood. These TCRs come from a woman aged 25 to 39 with active or convalescent COVID-19.

The chain has TRBV24-1 and TRBJ2-5; no clear D. Between the trimmed V and J ends, which lost 3 bases and 0 bases, there was a span of 4 bases. The CDR3 spans 13 residues. Per germline, CDR1 KGHDR and CDR2 SFDVKD. This CDR3 reads CATSDPYQETQYF. The CDR3 region has the DNA TGTGCCACCAGTGATCCGTACCAAGAGACCCAGTACTTC.

This chain connects TRBV5-1 to TRBJ2-6; D is possibly TRBD2 (5 bases). Trimming took off 2 bases at V and 0 bases at J, with 6 bases between the two ends. Looked up from germline, CDR1 is SGHRS and CDR2 is YFSETQ. CDR3 size: 15 residues. CDR3 sequence (DNA): TGCGCCAGCAGCTTACGGGGCTCTGGGGCCAACGTCCTGACTTTC. It translates to CASSLRGSGANVLTF.

This chain joins TRBV7-9 and TRBJ1-2, with TRBD1 matching 9 bases. Looked up from germline, CDR1 is SEHNR and CDR2 is FQNEAQ (reference sequence). Trimming removed 2 bases from V and 6 bases from J; junction bases left unmatched: 4. The CDR3 spans 14 residues. CDR3 protein: CASSLIRDRDGYTF. CDR3 coding DNA: TGTGCCAGCAGCTTAATACGGGACAGGGATGGCTACACCTTC.

The rearrangement joins TRBV30 to TRBJ1-3; 7 bases are a match to TRBD1. Per the germline V gene, CDR1 is GTSNPN and CDR2 is SVGIG (reference sequence). V trimming: 5 bases; J trimming: 0 bases; junction bases outside the gene matches: 13. The CDR3 is made up of 17 amino acids. The CDR3 sequence: CAWVGGRGVPSGNTIYF. DNA of the CDR3: TGTGCCTGGGTAGGGGGCCGAGGGGTCCCCTCTGGAAACACCATATATTTT.

The V gene is TRBV7-9, the J gene TRBJ2-5; TRBD2 agrees at 10 bases. Per the germline V gene, CDR1 is SEHNR and CDR2 is FQNEAQ (reference sequence). The length of the CDR3 is 16 residues. J was trimmed by 1 base and V by 4 bases; bases with no gene match: 6. The DNA of the CDR3 is TGTGCCAGCAGCTCAGCCTTAGCGGGGGGCCAAGAGACCCAGTACTTC. It yields the protein CASSSALAGGQETQYF.

This chain connects TRBV7-2 to TRBJ1-6; 7 positions match TRBD1. Looked up from germline, CDR1 is SGHTA and CDR2 is FQGNSA. V was clipped by 4 bases and J by 7 bases; unmatched bases: 13. There are 17 residues in the CDR3. The CDR3 here is CASSYRQGPGVNSPLHF. The CDR3 coding sequence is TGTGCCAGCAGCTACCGACAGGGCCCGGGGGTCAATTCACCCCTCCACTTT. Combining the CDR3 with reference TRBV7-2 and TRBJ1-6 gives the whole variable domain GAGVSQSPSNKVTEKGKDVELRCDPISGHTALYWYRQSLGQGLEFLIYFQGNSAPDKSGLPSDRFSAERTGGSVSTLTIQRTQQEDSAVYLCASSYRQGPGVNSPLHFGNGTRLTVT.

The chain is built from TRBV30 and TRBJ1-3, with 10 bases matching TRBD1. This CDR3 is 15 amino acids long. Germline V gene sequence: CDR1 GTSNPN, CDR2 SVGIG (reference sequence). Germline trimming cut 3 bases from V and 0 bases from J; bases unmatched to any gene: 2. The CDR3 bases are TGTGCCTGGAGGGACAGGGGGTTCTCTGGAAACACCATATATTTT. Translating gives CAWRDRGFSGNTIYF.

The count of this clone is one. The same CDR3 can be traced to other DNA sequences in this sample. This rearrangement joins TRBV18 to TRBJ1-2; the match to TRBD1 covers 7 bases. The junction had 5 bases not matched to a gene; V was cut back by 5 bases and J by 2 bases. Germline CDR1 reads KGHSH; CDR2 reads LQKENI. CDR3 length equals 14 residues. CDR3 DNA sequence: TGTGCCAGCTCAAGCGACAGGGCCAACTATGGCTACACCTTC. Translated: CASSSDRANYGYTF. The full variable domain, with the rest looked up from reference TRBV18 and TRBJ1-2, is NAGVMQNPRHLVRRRGQEARLRCSPMKGHSHVYWYRQLPEEGLKFMVYLQKENIIDESGMPKERFSAEFPKEGPSILRIQQVVRGDSAAYFCASSSDRANYGYTFGSGTRLTVV.

For the CDR3, the DNA is TGTGCCTGGGGGGAGACCCACTGGTCAGCTTTCTTT. Its translation: CAWGETHWSAFF. This chain joins TRBV30 and TRBJ1-1, with unresolved D. Germline assignment: CDR1 GTSNPN and CDR2 SVGIG (reference sequence). This CDR3 is 12 amino acids long. V shed 5 bases and J shed 10 bases, with 17 bases lying between them.

The chain combines TRBV4-3 with TRBJ2-1; TRBD2 matches 8 bases. CDR1 LGHNA and CDR2 YSLEER come from the germline V gene. This CDR3 comprises 15 residues. V lost 1 base, J lost 2 bases, and 1 base stayed unmatched. In nucleotides, the CDR3 is TGCGCCAGCAGCCAAGGACTAGCGACCTACAATGAGCAGTTCTTC. As protein: CASSQGLATYNEQFF.

The J gene is TRBJ2-7, the V gene TRBV5-6; TRBD1 agrees at 8 bases. The ends lost 4 bases at V and 0 bases at J; junction bases unmatched: 3. CDR3 length: 14 amino acids. CDR1 and CDR2 (germline): SGHDT, YYEEEE. CDR3 region: CASSPGQGSYEQYF. CDR3 nucleotides: TGTGCCAGCAGCCCCGGACAGGGCTCCTACGAGCAGTACTTC. Full variable domain (remainder filled in from reference TRBV5-6 and TRBJ2-7): DAGVTQSPTHLIKTRGQQVTLRCSPKSGHDTVSWYQQALGQGPQFIFQYYEEEERQRGNFPDRFSGHQFPNYSSELNVNALLLGDSALYLCASSPGQGSYEQYFGPGTRLTVT.

V is TRBV6-5 and J is TRBJ1-1; tentative D call: TRBD1 (5 bases). V shed 5 bases and J shed 4 bases, with 8 bases lying between them. The CDR3 has 12 residues. CDR1 MNHEY and CDR2 SVGAGI come from the germline V gene. The CDR3 DNA sequence: TGTGCCAGCAGTACCGGGGGCACTGAAGCTTTCTTT. Translated, it gives CASSTGGTEAFF.

The chain employs TRBV12-2 and TRBJ1-2; the DNA was not used to check the table's D call, TRBD1. TRBV12-2 is a recognized pseudogene. The CDR3 length is 13 residues. The DNA of the CDR3 is TGTGCAAGTCGAAAGGGGGCAGGGGCTGGCTACACCTTC. Its translation is CASRKGAGAGYTF.

This chain's CDR3 is CASSITATGNYGYTF. The CDR3 DNA follows: TGTGCCAGTAGTATCACGGCGACGGGGAACTATGGCTACACCTTC. The chain is built from TRBV19 and TRBJ1-2; no definite D call. The germline V and J ends were trimmed by 3 bases and 2 bases, with 13 bases remaining between them. Germline V CDR1 and CDR2: LNHDA, SQIVND (reference sequence). CDR3 length: 15 amino acids.

The V gene is TRBV5-1, the J gene TRBJ1-3; D may be TRBD1 (5 bases). This CDR3 contains 16 residues. V was trimmed by 4 bases and J by 3 bases, leaving 17 bases between them. Germline CDR1 and CDR2: SGHRS and YFSETQ. In nucleotides, the CDR3 is TGCGCCAGCAGCCAGGCCCCTGGGGCCGGTGGAAACACCATATATTTT. This gives the protein CASSQAPGAGGNTIYF.